This TCR beta chain was sequenced in a study of metastatic and nonmetastatic thyroid tumors. The overall study: Where malignant and benign thyroid patients were concerned, repertoires were compared across blood and tumor or nodule tissue.

In the original processing: In papillary thyroid cancer, a distant-metastasis classifier was built using CDR3 differences across clinicopathological groups. TCRdb re-called clones via MiXCR from the PCR reads. The V and J calls reflect TCRdb's pipeline rather than the authors' work. Of over 10,000 clones in the sample, under 30% are singletons; the top ten hold 18%. This clone was detected only a few times. What it binds is not known. CDR3 length: 13 amino acids. V shed 0 bases and J shed 14 bases, with 11 bases lying between them. CDR1 and CDR2 (germline): MNHEY, SVGAGI. Study results and limitations: Versus benign nodules, malignant thyroid tumors reportedly had significantly higher TCR beta diversity, in blood and tumor.

Ahead of thyroid surgery, no patient had received treatment of any kind. Sequenced: tumor tissue. The receptor was derived from a female donor with papillary thyroid cancer or a benign thyroid nodule (not recorded which). Some clones in this sample may be carry-over from other donors' samples. V and J are TRBV6-5 and TRBJ1-6; TRBD1 is a possible D gene (5 bases). CDR3 DNA: TGTGCCAGCAGTTACTCGTCCGGGGGGACCCTCCACTTT. The encoded protein is CASSYSSGGTLHF.